This TCR beta chain comes out of a study of blood T cell repertoires in COVID-19. Study background: Samples representing acute and convalescent COVID-19 were sourced from the United States, Italy and Spain. PBMCs, B-cell-depleted T cells, or T cells were the source of the cDNA or gDNA that made up the material.

The ends were cut back, 3 bases at V and 0 bases at J, with 14 bases in the middle. CDR1 LNHDA and CDR2 SQIVND come from the germline V gene (reference sequence). This CDR3 is built from 16 residues. Original analysis: Counts of nucleated cells, estimated from reference gene primer amplification, were obtained. Sequenced by immunoSEQ multiplex PCR; TCRdb stores in-frame clones only, minus some. V and J calls plus clone size are reproduced from that table; the DNA served to infer D and trimming. The profile shows fewer than 200,000 clones, 70% to 85% of them singletons. This TCR came from a man in his fifties or sixties who had recovered from COVID-19. The sequenced sample consisted of peripheral blood. The rearrangement joins TRBV19 to TRBJ1-2; maybe TRBD1 (5 bases). The CDR3 spells CASSIERGAPNYGYTF. CDR3 in DNA: TGTGCCAGTAGTATTGAGCGGGGCGCCCCTAACTATGGCTACACCTTC.